Listed below are T cell receptor beta chains from one sample, sequenced in a study of post-analysis software for immune sequencing data. Via MiXCR, TCRdb re-called the PCR reads, giving one row per CDR3 protein. There are roughly 870,000 distinct CDR3 sequences in the sample; roughly 50% occur only once, and over 4% lies in the top ten. The sequenced material came from blood. These receptors all stem from a girl aged 5 to 17 with multiple sclerosis. CDR3s include the opening cysteine and the closing phenylalanine or tryptophan. Fields, in order: V gene, clone size, CDR3 length, J gene, D gene, CDR3 DNA, CDR3 protein. The D gene is left open where the match is weak. Rows give clone size only sometimes, using once, few, many, or a class for an expanded clone.

>TRBV7-9|.|16|TRBJ2-1|TRBD1
TGTGCCAGCGGGAAAGTAGGGGACAGAATAAACAATGAGCAGTTCTTC
CASGKVGDRINNEQFF
>TRBV7-2|.|14|TRBJ2-5|TRBD1
TGTGCCAGCAGCCAGGGACAGGGGGCTTCAGAGAACGCCTTC
CASSQGQGASENAF
>TRBV20-1|.|12|TRBJ1-2|.
TGCAGTGCCGCAAGCGGGGGGGATGGCTACACCTTC
CSAASGGDGYTF
>TRBV20-1|once|18|TRBJ2-7|TRBD2
TGCAGTGCTAGGTCCGGGACTAGCGGGAAACCAAGAGCCTACGAGCAGTACTTC
CSARSGTSGKPRAYEQYF
>TRBV5-1|few|16|TRBJ1-5|.
TGCGCCAGCAGCTTGGGTGGGGGGAGCCCGGGTCAGCCCCAGCATTTT
CASSLGGGSPGQPQHF
>TRBV3-1|.|10|TRBJ2-5|.
TGTGCCAGCAGCTACTGGGAGCAGTACTTC
CASSYWEQYF
>TRBV5-1|.|14|TRBJ2-3|.
TGCGCCAGCAGCTTGTGGCGGGACACAGATACGCAGTATTTT
CASSLWRDTDTQYF
>TRBV11-2|.|15|TRBJ2-1|.
TGTGCCAGCAGCTTAGAGGTCGGGAGCTACAATGAGCAGTTCTTC
CASSLEVGSYNEQFF
>TRBV18|.|12|TRBJ1-4|.
TGTGCCAGCTCACCAGGGAAGGAAAAACTGTTTTTT
CASSPGKEKLFF
>TRBV5-1|.|14|TRBJ2-3|.
TGCGCCAGCAGCTTGGCCAATGGAGTCGATACGCAGTATTTT
CASSLANGVDTQYF
>TRBV6-2/TRBV6-3|few|18|TRBJ2-7|TRBD2
TGTGCCAGCAGTCTCACCTTTCCTCTAGCGGGAGGTTTTGACGAGCAGTACTTC
CASSLTFPLAGGFDEQYF
>TRBV6-6|.|15|TRBJ1-2|TRBD1
TGTGCCAGCAGGCGGAACTTACAGGGGAACTATGGCTACACCTTC
CASRRNLQGNYGYTF
>TRBV20-1|.|16|TRBJ2-1|.
TGCAGTGCTAGAGGGGGGGACTCCCGCTCTTACAATGAGCAGTTCTTC
CSARGGDSRSYNEQFF
>TRBV7-9|.|12|TRBJ2-5|.
TGTGCCAGCAGCGTACTCCAAGAGACCCAGTACTTC
CASSVLQETQYF
>TRBV5-1|few|18|TRBJ2-5|.
TGCGCCAGCAGCTTGGAACGTTCAAGGCGCAAAGGGGAAGAGACCCAGTACTTC
CASSLERSRRKGEETQYF
>TRBV5-1|.|13|TRBJ2-5|.
TGCGCCAGCGCCCCAGGGGGGGGAGAGACCCAGTACTTC
CASAPGGGETQYF
>TRBV12-3/TRBV12-4|.|12|TRBJ2-3|TRBD2
TGTGCCAGCAGGGCTACTAGCGGCGCGCAGTATTTT
CASRATSGAQYF
>TRBV6-1|.|14|TRBJ1-1|.
TGTGCCAGCAGTGAAGTGGGGAGAAACACTGAAGCTTTCTTT
CASSEVGRNTEAFF
>TRBV18|few|13|TRBJ2-3|.
TGTGCCGCCCGGGGGGCTAACACAGATACGCAGTATTTT
CAARGANTDTQYF
>TRBV6-1|.|15|TRBJ2-4|TRBD2
TGTGCCAGCAGTGAACGTCTAGCGGGAGCGCACATTCAGTACTTC
CASSERLAGAHIQYF
>TRBV4-1|.|15|TRBJ2-7|TRBD1
TGCGCCAGCAGCCCAGAGGACAGGTGGACCTACGAGCAGTACTTC
CASSPEDRWTYEQYF
>TRBV11-2|.|16|TRBJ2-5|TRBD2
TGTGCCAGCAGCTTAGGCCGACTAGCGGGGGAAGAGACCCAGTACTTC
CASSLGRLAGEETQYF
>TRBV6-1|few|12|TRBJ2-3|.
TGTGCCAGCAGGGGGACTTCTGATACGCAGTATTTT
CASRGTSDTQYF
>TRBV7-8|.|14|TRBJ1-2|TRBD1
TGTGCCAGCAGCCAGGGGGGACAGGCCTATGGCTACACCTTC
CASSQGGQAYGYTF
>TRBV5-1|.|15|TRBJ2-7|TRBD1
TGCGCCAGCAGCAGCGACCGACAGGGAACCAGCGAGCAGTACTTC
CASSSDRQGTSEQYF
>TRBV7-9|once|14|TRBJ1-4|TRBD1
TGTGCCAGCAGCGGAGGACAGGGGGATGAAAAACTGTTTTTT
CASSGGQGDEKLFF
>TRBV20-1|few|16|TRBJ2-5|TRBD2
TGCAGTGCTAGAGATCGACGACTAGCTTGGGGGGAGACCCAGTACTTC
CSARDRRLAWGETQYF
>TRBV12-3/TRBV12-4|.|15|TRBJ2-3|TRBD2
TGTGCCAGCAGGTGGACTAGCGGCCAGGTAGATACGCAGTATTTT
CASRWTSGQVDTQYF
>TRBV15|once|18|TRBJ2-3|TRBD2
TGTGCCACCAGCAGAGATGGACTAGCGGGGGGGCTTGGAGATACGCAGTATTTT
CATSRDGLAGGLGDTQYF
>TRBV5-1|.|16|TRBJ1-2|TRBD1
TGCGCCAGCAGCTTGGAACTGGGACAGGGGGGCTCTGGCTACACCTTC
CASSLELGQGGSGYTF
>TRBV29-1|.|12|TRBJ2-5|TRBD1
TGCAGCGTTCAGGGACAGGGGGATTGGCAGTACTTC
CSVQGQGDWQYF
>TRBV6-5|.|21|TRBJ2-1|TRBD2
TGTGCCAGCAGTACTGGGACTAGCCCTGCCTCTGGCCGGCAAGGGGAGGGTGAGCAGTTCTTC
CASSTGTSPASGRQGEGEQFF
>TRBV27|.|10|TRBJ2-7|.
TGTGCCAGCTTCGGGGACGAGCAGTACTTC
CASFGDEQYF